This TCR beta chain was captured in a study of identical twins. Study-wide results and caveats: Models underestimated how often monozygotic twins shared out-of-frame TCR alpha. Fewer insertions marked abundant cord blood beta clonotypes; young adult naive trended weakly, memory not at all.

Germline lookup yields CDR1 MNHEY and CDR2 SVGAGI. V shed 0 bases and J 4 bases; nucleotides not matched to a gene: 8. CDR3 length: 18 amino acids. Note on this clonotype: No antigen is known for it.

Template switching added a universal primer site, and cDNA bore unique molecular identifiers. TCRdb re-called the 5' RACE reads with MiXCR, one entry per CDR3 protein. The sample lists some 330,000 distinct CDR3 sequences; approximately 10% were seen once. The source material was naive T cells sorted from blood. The chain couples TRBV6-5 to TRBJ2-1; 11 nucleotides agree with TRBD2. The TCR originated in a woman in her 50s in good health. The CDR3 protein is CASSYSVAGTSGYNEQFF. The DNA for the CDR3 is TGTGCCAGCAGTTACTCAGTAGCAGGGACTAGCGGATACAATGAGCAGTTCTTC.